This entry lists 21 T cell receptor beta chains sequenced from one sample in a study of Graves' ophthalmopathy and Graves' hyperthyroidism. The authors amplified TCR beta CDR3 regions from RNA transcripts. The library came from an HTBI-primed first-round RT-PCR and a second-round multiplex PCR. TCRdb passed the multiplex PCR reads through MiXCR, listing each CDR3 protein once. The sample has 350,000 to 400,000 distinct CDR3 sequences, 15% to 20% seen once; the top ten hold 1.6%. The sequencing sample was made of peripheral blood. The source is a woman younger than 30 with Graves' ophthalmopathy.

This clonotype was observed at least ten times. The chain joins TRBV11-2 to TRBJ2-3, with D maybe TRBD2 (6 bases). Germline V gene sequence: CDR1 SGHAT, CDR2 FQNNGV. The CDR3 covers 17 residues. V was pared by 5 bases and J by 2 bases, with 20 bases between. The CDR3 is CASSPPRPSVDTDTQYF. CDR3 nucleotides: TGTGCCAGCAGCCCCCCTCGCCCTAGCGTGGACACAGATACGCAGTATTTT.

This clonotype was recorded at least ten times. The chain links TRBV30 to TRBJ2-7; no definite D call. V was cut by 1 base and J by 5 bases, with 12 bases left in between. The CDR3 runs 13 residues. Germline CDR1 reads GTSNPN; CDR2 reads SVGIG (reference sequence). The DNA of the CDR3 is TGTGCCTGGAGTGGAGGTAACGGCCACGAGCAGTACTTC. It translates to CAWSGGNGHEQYF.

The chain joins TRBV20-1 to TRBJ1-2; D is perhaps TRBD1 (5 bases). Germline assignment: CDR1 DFQATT and CDR2 SNEGSKA (reference sequence). This CDR3 has 14 amino acids. With 6 bases removed from V and 3 bases from J, the gap between germline ends came to 17 bases. CDR3 nucleotides: TGCAGTGCCTCAGACAGACGATTAGACTATGGCTACACCTTC. This encodes CSASDRRLDYGYTF.

This clonotype was seen many times. This chain links TRBV29-1 with TRBJ1-2; D possibly corresponds to TRBD1 (6 bases). Germline V lookup: CDR1 SQVTM, CDR2 ANQGSEA. The CDR3 is made up of 12 amino acids. V was cut by 5 bases and J by 5 bases, with 12 bases left in between. CDR3 coding DNA: TGCAGCGTTAATTCAGGGGATTATGGCTACACCTTC. It yields the protein CSVNSGDYGYTF.

This clonotype has at least ten counts. V and J are TRBV19 and TRBJ1-6, with 7 bases aligning to TRBD1. V trimming: 5 bases; J trimming: 7 bases; junction bases outside the gene matches: 11. Per germline, CDR1 LNHDA and CDR2 SQIVND (reference sequence). This CDR3 spans 16 amino acids. The CDR3 nucleotides are TGTGCCAGTAGTCGACAGGGAGGGACGGTAAATTCACCCCTCCACTTT. It codes for CASSRQGGTVNSPLHF.

This clonotype has a count of ten or more. This chain connects TRBV10-2 to TRBJ1-1; TRBD1 might be the D (5 bases). This CDR3 is built from 14 residues. Germline CDR1 and CDR2: WSHSY and SAAADI. Trimming left V 8 bases short and J 3 bases short, with 16 bases between. CDR3 coding DNA: TGCGCCAGCTGGATGTGGGGCGGGGACACTGAAGCTTTCTTT. It is translated as CASWMWGGDTEAFF.

This clonotype was seen at least ten times. The chain recombines TRBV6-2 or TRBV6-3 with TRBJ1-2, with D perhaps TRBD1 (5 bases). This CDR3 has 17 amino acids. The V end was cut by 0 bases, the J end by 4 bases, with 18 bases between. Germline CDR1 and CDR2: MNHEY and SVGEGT. The CDR3 spells CASSYSTRGRRTYGYTF. CDR3 bases: TGTGCCAGCAGTTACTCGACTAGGGGACGGAGAACCTATGGCTACACCTTC.

This clonotype was recorded many times. The chain uses TRBV6-5 and TRBJ2-6; a weak D match, TRBD1 (6 bases). Germline values: CDR1 MNHEY, CDR2 SVGAGI. V dropped 8 bases and J dropped 2 bases, with 13 bases sitting between them. The CDR3 contains 15 residues. This CDR3 is CASAADRAGANVLTF. The DNA of the CDR3 is TGTGCCAGCGCTGCGGACAGAGCTGGGGCCAACGTCCTGACTTTC.

There are many counts of this clonotype. The chain links TRBV28 to TRBJ2-1; 7 bases match TRBD1. The germline gives CDR1 MDHEN, CDR2 SYDVKM. J was trimmed by 7 bases and V by 5 bases; bases with no gene match: 8. This CDR3 has 14 residues. CDR3 amino acids: CASSRQGYPNEQFF. Written as DNA, the CDR3 is TGTGCCAGCAGTCGACAGGGATATCCTAATGAGCAGTTCTTC.

This clonotype has ten or more counts. J is TRBJ2-7 and V is TRBV11-2; D is perhaps TRBD1 or TRBD2 (6 bases each). Germline V gene data show CDR1 as SGHAT and CDR2 as FQNNGV. Trimming pared 8 bases from V and 2 bases from J, leaving 13 bases between. The CDR3 has 13 amino acids. The chain's CDR3 is CASSPGAPYEQYF. The CDR3, as DNA: TGTGCCAGCTCACCGGGGGCTCCCTACGAGCAGTACTTC.

This clonotype came up many times. V is TRBV28 and J is TRBJ2-5; D gene uncertain. The CDR3 totals 15 residues. The V gene's germline CDR1 is MDHEN and CDR2 SYDVKM. V was trimmed by 3 bases and J by 5 bases, leaving 16 bases between them. CDR3 DNA sequence: TGTGCCAGCAGTTTTGGATTCGGAGCCAGGGAGACCCAGTACTTC. Protein product: CASSFGFGARETQYF.

This clonotype has at least ten counts. The rearrangement joins TRBV28 to TRBJ1-2; D not resolved. There are 14 residues in the CDR3. Germline V gene lookup returns CDR1 MDHEN and CDR2 SYDVKM. V lost 6 bases to trimming and J lost 8 bases, with 19 bases between them. CDR3 nucleotide sequence: TGTGCCAGCAGCTCAGAGGCGGGTGGGGAGGGCTACACCTTC. It is translated as CASSSEAGGEGYTF.

This clonotype was seen ten or more times. The CDR3 here is CASSFHQAWQYF. In DNA, the CDR3 is TGTGCCAGCAGCTTTCACCAAGCGTGGCAGTACTTC. This rearrangement joins TRBV7-9 to TRBJ2-7; D remains ambiguous. The germline V gene encodes CDR1 SEHNR and CDR2 FQNEAQ (reference sequence). The ends were cut back, 3 bases at V and 9 bases at J, with 12 bases in the middle. The CDR3 has 12 amino acids.

J is TRBJ2-5 and V is TRBV7-2; TRBD1 matches 7 bases. J lost 3 bases, V lost 4 bases, and 8 bases had no gene match. Germline V lookup: CDR1 SGHTA, CDR2 FQGNSA. The CDR3 runs 15 residues. CDR3 sequence: CASSWLGQTKETQYF. CDR3 in DNA: TGTGCCAGCAGCTGGTTGGGACAGACAAAAGAGACCCAGTACTTC. The variable domain in full, completed from reference TRBV7-2 and TRBJ2-5, reads GAGVSQSPSNKVTEKGKDVELRCDPISGHTALYWYRQSLGQGLEFLIYFQGNSAPDKSGLPSDRFSAERTGGSVSTLTIQRTQQEDSAVYLCASSWLGQTKETQYFGPGTRLLVL.

This clonotype was counted ten times or more. This chain joins TRBV20-1 and TRBJ2-7; TRBD1 agrees at 8 bases. The J segment lost 2 bases and the V segment lost 6 bases, leaving 12 bases of the junction unmatched. The CDR3 runs to 15 residues. Germline V gene data show CDR1 as DFQATT and CDR2 as SNEGSKA (reference sequence). The CDR3 DNA follows: TGCAGTGCGGAACGGACAGGGACTGAGACCTACGAGCAGTACTTC. Amino acid sequence: CSAERTGTETYEQYF.

There are many counts of this clonotype. V is TRBV4-2 and J is TRBJ2-2; D not resolved. V was clipped by 0 bases and J by 3 bases, with 5 bases between them. Germline CDR1 reads LGHNA; CDR2 reads YNFKEQ. CDR3 length: 14 amino acids. Here the CDR3 reads CASSQDPDTGELFF. CDR3 in DNA: TGTGCCAGCAGCCAAGATCCGGACACCGGGGAGCTGTTTTTT.

At least ten counts were recorded for this clonotype. This rearrangement joins TRBV28 to TRBJ2-7, with a weak D call TRBD2 (6 bases). Per germline, CDR1 MDHEN and CDR2 SYDVKM. V lost 3 bases, J lost 2 bases, and 11 bases lay in between. This CDR3 spans 14 amino acids. In DNA form, the CDR3 reads TGTGCCAGCAGTTTTGGCCTAGCGACCTACGAGCAGTACTTC. Amino acids: CASSFGLATYEQYF.

CDR3 in DNA: TGTGCCAGCAGTTTAAAAGTCCGGTACGAGCAGTACTTC. This sequence encodes CASSLKVRYEQYF. The chain carries TRBV27 and TRBJ2-7; no clear D gene. Germline lookup yields CDR1 MNHEY and CDR2 SMNVEV (reference sequence). V was shortened by 2 bases and J by 4 bases, with 9 bases between the two germline ends. The CDR3 runs 13 residues.

Many counts were recorded for this clonotype. The chain joins TRBV13 to TRBJ1-5; maybe TRBD1 (5 bases). Looked up from germline, CDR1 is PRHDT and CDR2 is FYEKMQ (reference sequence). The CDR3 length is 16 residues. V shed 2 bases and J shed 2 bases, with 13 bases lying between them. CDR3 in DNA: TGTGCCAGCAGCTTAAGACGGCTAGGGGGCAATCAGCCCCAGCATTTT. Its translation: CASSLRRLGGNQPQHF.

This clonotype has a count of ten or more. J is TRBJ2-5 and V is TRBV7-2; 10 bases fit TRBD2. This CDR3 has 14 residues. V shed 3 bases, J shed 4 bases, and the junction held 2 bases outside the gene matches. The germline V gene encodes CDR1 SGHTA and CDR2 FQGNSA. The CDR3 protein is CASSFSGGGETQYF. CDR3 bases: TGTGCCAGCAGCTTCAGCGGGGGGGGAGAGACCCAGTACTTC.

The chain couples TRBV5-6 to TRBJ2-5; no clear D gene. In germline, CDR1 is SGHDT, CDR2 YYEEEE. This CDR3 has 12 amino acids. Trimming shortened V by 6 bases and J by 4 bases, and 10 bases separated the two germline ends. The CDR3 DNA reads TGTGCCAGCACTTCCAGCTCAGAGACCCAGTACTTC. This codes for CASTSSSETQYF.